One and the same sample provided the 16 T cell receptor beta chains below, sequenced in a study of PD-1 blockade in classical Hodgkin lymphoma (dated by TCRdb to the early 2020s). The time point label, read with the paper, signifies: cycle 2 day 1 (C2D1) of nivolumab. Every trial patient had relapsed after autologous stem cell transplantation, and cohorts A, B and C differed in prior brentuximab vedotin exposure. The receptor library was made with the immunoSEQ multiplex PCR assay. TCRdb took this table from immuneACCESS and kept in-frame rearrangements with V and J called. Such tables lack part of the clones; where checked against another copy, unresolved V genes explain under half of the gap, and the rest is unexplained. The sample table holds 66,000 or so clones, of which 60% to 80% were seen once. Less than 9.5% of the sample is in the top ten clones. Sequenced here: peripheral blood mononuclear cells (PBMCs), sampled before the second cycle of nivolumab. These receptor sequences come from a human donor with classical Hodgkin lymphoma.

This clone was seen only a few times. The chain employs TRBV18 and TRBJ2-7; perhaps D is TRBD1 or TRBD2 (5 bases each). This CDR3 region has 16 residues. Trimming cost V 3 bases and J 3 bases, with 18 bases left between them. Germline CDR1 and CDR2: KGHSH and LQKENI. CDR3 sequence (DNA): TGTGCCAGCTCACCTACTCTAAGGGACGCCAGCTACGAGCAGTACTTC. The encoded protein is CASSPTLRDASYEQYF.

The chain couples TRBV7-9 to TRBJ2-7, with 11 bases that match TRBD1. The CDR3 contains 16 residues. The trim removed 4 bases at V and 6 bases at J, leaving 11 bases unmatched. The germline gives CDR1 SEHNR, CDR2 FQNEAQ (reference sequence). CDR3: CASSYGTGGFPTEQYF. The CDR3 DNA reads TGTGCCAGCAGCTACGGGACAGGGGGGTTTCCTACCGAGCAGTACTTC. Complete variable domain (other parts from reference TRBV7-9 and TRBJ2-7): DTGVSQNPRHKITKRGQNVTFRCDPISEHNRLYWYRQTLGQGPEFLTYFQNEAQLEKSRLLSDRFSAERPKGSFSTLEIQRTEQGDSAMYLCASSYGTGGFPTEQYFGPGTRLTVT.

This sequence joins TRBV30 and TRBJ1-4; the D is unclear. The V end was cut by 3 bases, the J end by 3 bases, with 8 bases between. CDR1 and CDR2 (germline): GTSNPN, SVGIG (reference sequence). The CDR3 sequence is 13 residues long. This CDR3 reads CAWSPLPNEKLFF. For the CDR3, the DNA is TGTGCCTGGAGCCCCCTGCCTAATGAAAAACTGTTTTTT.

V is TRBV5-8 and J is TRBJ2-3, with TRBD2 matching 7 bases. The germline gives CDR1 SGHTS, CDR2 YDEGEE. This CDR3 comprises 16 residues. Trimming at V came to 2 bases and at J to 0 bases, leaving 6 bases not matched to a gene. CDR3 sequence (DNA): TGTGCCAGCAGCTTATCTTTGGGGGGGAGCACAGATACGCAGTATTTT. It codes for CASSLSLGGSTDTQYF.

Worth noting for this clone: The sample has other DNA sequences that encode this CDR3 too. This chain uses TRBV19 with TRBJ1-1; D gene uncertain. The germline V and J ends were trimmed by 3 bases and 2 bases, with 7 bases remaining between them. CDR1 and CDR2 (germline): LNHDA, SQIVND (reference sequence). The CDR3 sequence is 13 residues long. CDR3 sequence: CASSISVNTEAFF. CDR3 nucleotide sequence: TGTGCCAGTAGTATCTCGGTAAACACTGAAGCTTTCTTT.

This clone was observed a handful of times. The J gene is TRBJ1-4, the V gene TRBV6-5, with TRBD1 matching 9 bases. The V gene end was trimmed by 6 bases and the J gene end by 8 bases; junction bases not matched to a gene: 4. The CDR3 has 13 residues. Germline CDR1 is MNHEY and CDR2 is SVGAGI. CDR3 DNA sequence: TGTGCCAGCAGAAGGACAGGGGCCGAAAAACTGTTTTTT. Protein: CASRRTGAEKLFF.

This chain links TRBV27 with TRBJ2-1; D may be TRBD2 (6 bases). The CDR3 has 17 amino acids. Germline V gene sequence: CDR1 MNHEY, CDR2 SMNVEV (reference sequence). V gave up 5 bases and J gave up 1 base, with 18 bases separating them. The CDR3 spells CASSRTEPGESYNEQFF. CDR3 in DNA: TGTGCCAGCAGTAGAACAGAGCCGGGGGAATCCTACAATGAGCAGTTCTTC.

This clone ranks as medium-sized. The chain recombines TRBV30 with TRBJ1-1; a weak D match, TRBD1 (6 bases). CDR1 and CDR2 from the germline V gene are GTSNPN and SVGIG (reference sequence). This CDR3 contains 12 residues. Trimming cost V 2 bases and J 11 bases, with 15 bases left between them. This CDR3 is CAWSSEGGAAFF. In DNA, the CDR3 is TGTGCCTGGAGTTCCGAGGGGGGCGCGGCTTTCTTT.

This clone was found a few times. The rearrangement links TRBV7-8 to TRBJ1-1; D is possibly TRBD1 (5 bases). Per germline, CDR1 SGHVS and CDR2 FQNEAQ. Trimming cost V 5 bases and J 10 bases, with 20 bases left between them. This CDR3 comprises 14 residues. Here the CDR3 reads CASSLKAWDSVAFF. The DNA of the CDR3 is TGTGCCAGCAGCCTAAAGGCTTGGGACTCTGTAGCTTTCTTT.

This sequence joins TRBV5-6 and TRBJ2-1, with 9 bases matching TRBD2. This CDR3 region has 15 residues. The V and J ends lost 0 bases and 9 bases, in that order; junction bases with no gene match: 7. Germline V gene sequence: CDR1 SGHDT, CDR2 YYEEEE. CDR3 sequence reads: CASSLALAGFSEQFF. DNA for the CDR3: TGTGCCAGCAGCTTGGCGCTAGCGGGATTTTCTGAGCAGTTCTTC.

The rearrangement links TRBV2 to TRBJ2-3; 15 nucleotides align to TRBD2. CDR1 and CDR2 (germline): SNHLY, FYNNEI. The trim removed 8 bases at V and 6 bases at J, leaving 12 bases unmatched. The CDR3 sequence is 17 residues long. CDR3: CASDRTSGGAGLDTQYF. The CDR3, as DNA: TGTGCCAGCGACAGGACTAGCGGGGGGGCCGGTCTCGATACGCAGTATTTT.

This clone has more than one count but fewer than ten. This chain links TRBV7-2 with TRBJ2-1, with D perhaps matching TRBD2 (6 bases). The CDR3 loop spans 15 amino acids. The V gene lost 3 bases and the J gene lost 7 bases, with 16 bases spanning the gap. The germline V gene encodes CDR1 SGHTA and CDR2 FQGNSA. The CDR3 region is CASSLGGLGSNEQFF. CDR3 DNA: TGTGCCAGCAGCTTGGGGGGTCTGGGGAGTAATGAGCAGTTCTTC.

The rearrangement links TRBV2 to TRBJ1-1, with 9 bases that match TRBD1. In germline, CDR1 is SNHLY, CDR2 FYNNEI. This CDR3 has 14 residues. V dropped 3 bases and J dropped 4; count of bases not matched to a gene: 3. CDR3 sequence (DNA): TGTGCCAGCAGTGAGACAGGGGGTATCACTGAAGCTTTCTTT. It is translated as CASSETGGITEAFF.

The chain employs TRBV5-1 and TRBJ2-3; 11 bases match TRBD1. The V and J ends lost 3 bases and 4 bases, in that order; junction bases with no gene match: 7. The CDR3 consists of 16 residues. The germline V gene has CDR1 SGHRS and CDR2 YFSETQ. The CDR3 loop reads CASSSRPGQGADTQYF. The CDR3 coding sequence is TGCGCCAGCAGCTCTCGACCGGGACAGGGGGCAGATACGCAGTATTTT. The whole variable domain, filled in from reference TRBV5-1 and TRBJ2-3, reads KAGVTQTPRYLIKTRGQQVTLSCSPISGHRSVSWYQQTPGQGLQFLFEYFSETQRNKGNFPGRFSGRQFSNSRSEMNVSTLELGDSALYLCASSSRPGQGADTQYFGPGTRLTVL.

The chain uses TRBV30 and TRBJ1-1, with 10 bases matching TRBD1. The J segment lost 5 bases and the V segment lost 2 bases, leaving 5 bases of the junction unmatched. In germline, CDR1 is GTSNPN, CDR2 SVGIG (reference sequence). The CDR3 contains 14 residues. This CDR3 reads CAWSPGTGETEAFF. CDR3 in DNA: TGTGCCTGGAGTCCGGGGACAGGGGAAACTGAAGCTTTCTTT.

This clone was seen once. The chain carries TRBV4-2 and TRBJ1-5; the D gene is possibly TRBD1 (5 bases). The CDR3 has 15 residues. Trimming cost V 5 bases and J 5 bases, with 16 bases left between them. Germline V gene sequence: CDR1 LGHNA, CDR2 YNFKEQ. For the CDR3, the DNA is TGTGCCAGCAGCTCGGGACCGTCCTCTGATCAGCCCCAGCATTTT. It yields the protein CASSSGPSSDQPQHF.